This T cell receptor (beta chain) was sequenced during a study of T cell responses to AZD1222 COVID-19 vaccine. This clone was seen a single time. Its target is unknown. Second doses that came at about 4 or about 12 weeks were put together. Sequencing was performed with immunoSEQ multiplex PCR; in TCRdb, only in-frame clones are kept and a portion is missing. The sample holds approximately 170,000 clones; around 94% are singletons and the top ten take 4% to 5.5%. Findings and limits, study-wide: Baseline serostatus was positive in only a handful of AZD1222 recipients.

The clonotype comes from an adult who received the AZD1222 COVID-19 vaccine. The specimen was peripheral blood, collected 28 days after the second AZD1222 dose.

CDR3 protein: CASSLGWDRGNTIYF. The CDR3 DNA is TGCGCCAGCAGCTTGGGTTGGGACAGAGGAAACACCATATATTTT. V and J are TRBV5-1 and TRBJ1-3, with 7 bases aligning to TRBD1. Germline CDR1 SGHRS, CDR2 YFSETQ. Trimming removed 0 bases from V and 4 bases from J; junction bases left unmatched: 4. This CDR3 contains 15 residues.